The subject of this entry is one TCR beta chain. Antigen: not known. The record originates from a study of monozygotic twins with inflammatory bowel disease. There were around 3.5 ug of total RNA used for each TCR library. Researchers used template switching to add UMIs featuring a 6-nucleotide sample barcode. TCRdb reprocessed the 5' RACE reads and keeps a single row for each CDR3 protein, giving no DNA. This sample carries more than 350,000 distinct CDR3 sequences, with 2% to 2.5% going to the ten biggest clones. The study's findings and limits: People with IBD had fewer clonotypes in common with others than healthy twins did, especially with disease activity.

Sequenced: blood. This TCR came from a human donor with ulcerative colitis or Crohn's disease, or a healthy co-twin of an affected twin (not recorded which).

The CDR3 here is CASSSPGTGGVFERTEAFF. V and J are TRBV7-3 and TRBJ1-1; TCRdb designates TRBD1, a call that cannot be tested without DNA. From germline, CDR1 is SGHTA and CDR2 FQGTGA. CDR3 size: 19 residues.